Sequencing of this T cell receptor beta chain was carried out in a study of cytomegalovirus exposure and HLA in healthy donors. Study-wide results and caveats: Highest at DRB1 and lowest at HLA-C, TCR association rates differed among HLA loci in a later analysis. Rare sequences made up most TCRs, while some public TCRs were found in many donors.

At sampling all donors were nominally healthy, likely with unrecorded immune exposures. Remarks on this clone: What it binds is unknown.

The germline V gene encodes CDR1 LNHNV and CDR2 YYDKDF (reference sequence). The CDR3 extends over 15 amino acids. V was cut by 0 bases and J by 9 bases, with 16 bases left in between. Both 60 Vbeta primers and 13 Jbeta primers went into the PCR. Sequenced by immunoSEQ multiplex PCR; TCRdb stores in-frame clones only, minus some. Of about 120,000 clones in the sample, about 60% were seen once. V usage is TRBV15 and J usage is TRBJ2-3; no clear D gene. The sequencing sample was made of PBMCs. This clonotype originated in a man between 35 and 55 years old in good health and CMV-seropositive. CDR3 region: CATSREASAVGTQYF. In DNA, the CDR3 is TGTGCCACCAGCAGAGAGGCTAGTGCGGTTGGCACGCAGTATTTT.